What follows describes a single T cell receptor (beta chain). Antigen: not known. Researchers report immunoSEQ v3.0 was run at survey level. The method was immunoSEQ multiplex PCR; TCRdb's version includes in-frame clones alone and lacks a portion of them. This sample yields 30,000 to 40,000 clones, of which 65% to 90% are seen a single time; about 4% belongs to the top ten. This CDR3 region has 16 residues. V shed 5 bases and J shed 2 bases, with 18 bases lying between them. The germline CDR1 and CDR2 sequences are SEHNR and FQNEAQ (reference sequence). Clinicians in the United States treated all participants with HIV. Cryopreserved PBMC, at roughly 0.95-11 million per sample, were present before DNA extraction. This sample is part of a study of long-term antiretroviral therapy in people with HIV. Overall study results and limits: Diversity remained lower than transplant donor controls, even though it increased after ART. Clones showing expansion before ART dominated the repertoire at all time points.

V and J are TRBV7-9 and TRBJ1-2, with a tentative D call TRBD1 (6 bases). The sample consisted of unsorted PBMCs, taken just before starting antiretroviral therapy. The source of this sequence is a woman aged 18-30 years with HIV. The CDR3 DNA reads TGTGCCAGCAGCCCCGGACTGGGGGCAATGAACTATGGCTACACCTTC. Translation: CASSPGLGAMNYGYTF.